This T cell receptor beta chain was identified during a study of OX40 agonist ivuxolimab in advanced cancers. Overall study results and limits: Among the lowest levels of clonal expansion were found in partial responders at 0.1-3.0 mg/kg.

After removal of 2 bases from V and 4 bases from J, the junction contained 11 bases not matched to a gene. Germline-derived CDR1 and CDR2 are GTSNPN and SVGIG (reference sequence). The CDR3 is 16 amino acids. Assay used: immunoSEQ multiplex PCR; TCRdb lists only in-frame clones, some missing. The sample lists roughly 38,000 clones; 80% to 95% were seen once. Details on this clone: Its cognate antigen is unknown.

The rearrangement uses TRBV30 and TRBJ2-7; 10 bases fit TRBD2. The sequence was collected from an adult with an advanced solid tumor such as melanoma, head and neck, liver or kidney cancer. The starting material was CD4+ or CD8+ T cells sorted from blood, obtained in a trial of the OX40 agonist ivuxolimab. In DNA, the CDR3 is TGTGCCTGGAGTTGGGATATGGGACTAGCGCGATACGAGCAGTACTTC. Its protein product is CAWSWDMGLARYEQYF.